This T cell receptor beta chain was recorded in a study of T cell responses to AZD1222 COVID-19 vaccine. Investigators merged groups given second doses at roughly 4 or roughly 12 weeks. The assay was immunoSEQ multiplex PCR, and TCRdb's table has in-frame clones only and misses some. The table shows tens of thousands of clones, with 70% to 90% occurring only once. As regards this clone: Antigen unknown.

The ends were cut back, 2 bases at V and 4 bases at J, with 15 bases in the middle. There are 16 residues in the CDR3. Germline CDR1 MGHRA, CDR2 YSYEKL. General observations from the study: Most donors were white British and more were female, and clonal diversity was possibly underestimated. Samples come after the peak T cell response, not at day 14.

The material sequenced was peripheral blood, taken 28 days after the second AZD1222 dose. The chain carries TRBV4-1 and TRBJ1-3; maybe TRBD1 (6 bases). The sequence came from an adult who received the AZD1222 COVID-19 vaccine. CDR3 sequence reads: CASSQSPGTLGNTIYF. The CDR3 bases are TGCGCCAGCAGCCAAAGCCCCGGGACACTAGGAAACACCATATATTTT.